This T cell receptor beta chain is from a study of spatial heterogeneity in lung cancer. The CDR3 is 15 amino acids. V was pared by 2 bases and J by 3 bases, with 10 bases between. Germline loops: CDR1 MDHEN, CDR2 SYDVKM. Time point reported: sample taken at primary tumor resection. Unsorted whole RNA samples from tumor, nontumor lung or frozen PBMC were sequenced. MiXCR, applied by TCRdb to the 5' RACE reads, yields one record per CDR3 protein. The repertoire holds 95,000 or so distinct CDR3 sequences, with approximately 8.2% as singletons. The sample holds many counts of this clonotype. The input for sequencing was PBMCs, taken at surgery. The rearrangement links TRBV28 to TRBJ2-2; a weak D match, TRBD1 (6 bases). The source is a male donor with early-stage non-small cell lung cancer. The CDR3 here is CASSLRPGDTGELFF. DNA of the CDR3: TGTGCCAGCAGTTTAAGGCCAGGGGACACCGGGGAGCTGTTTTTT.